The following is a T cell receptor (beta chain) sequence with its context. What this receptor recognizes is not known. No much larger clonotype is one base removed from it; base qualities were not supplied. The entry originates in a study of blood T cell repertoires in COVID-19 (dated by TCRdb to between 2020 and 2021). Regarding the research as a whole: Samples from collaborators originated in the United States, Italy and Spain and spanned both the acute and convalescent phases of COVID-19. Where HLA class I and class II types were available, the types were taken from metadata supplied by the sample provider, not from assay-based typing. Samples were obtained from the ongoing ImmuneRACE study (first 160 participants) and from 1,254 subjects provided by 6 global collaborators. Nearly every sample came with metadata listing a de-identified subject ID, COVID-19 status, age in years and sex. Subjects who had been exposed to COVID-19, were actively infected with it, or had recovered from it provided the deeply sampled blood TCRbeta repertoires that made up the dataset. A freely available public database, intended as a resource for researchers studying the immune response to SARS-CoV-2, is where the repertoires were released. The prospective study material was composed of cDNA or gDNA derived from T cells, B-cell-depleted T cells, or PBMCs.

V loses 4 bases at its end and J loses 3 bases; junction bases beyond the gene matches: 6. CDR1 SQVTM and CDR2 ANQGSEA are derived from the germline V gene. The CDR3, from cysteine to phenylalanine, totals 14 residues. The kept DNA is CDR3 alone, 42 bases in frame from the first base. The immunoSEQ Assay, a bias-controlled multiplex PCR, was used to amplify TCRbeta CDR3 regions from genomic DNA. In the source study's methods: Within the assay, amplification of reference gene primers was used to estimate how many nucleated cells each sample contained. Sequence reads were collapsed and filtered to measure the absolute abundance of every unique TCRbeta CDR3 rearrangement. For each sample, productive Simpson clonality was calculated by taking the square root of Simpson's diversity index across productive rearrangements. As stored in TCRdb, this immuneACCESS dataset retains in-frame rearrangements with V and J assigned. A fraction of the clones does not appear; measured against another copy, unresolved V genes explain less than half of the discrepancy, and the remainder lacks a known reason. The V and J calls and the clone size are those of that table, but D and trimming were determined from the DNA. Recorded for this sample are about 160,000 clones; over 70% of them occurred a single time. The ten largest clones capture roughly a tenth of the sample.

Whole blood was collected in K2EDTA tubes by collaborating institutions according to the institutions' own protocols. For TCRbeta analysis, collaborators shipped samples in one of three forms: frozen whole blood, isolated PBMCs, or DNA extracted from either of those sample types. Overall study outcomes, separate from this receptor: How much clinical and demographic metadata was included differed by source and by participant, and the metadata was provided uncurated.

Sequenced: peripheral blood. The origin of this receptor is a woman aged 80 or over with active or convalescent COVID-19. The chain is made from TRBV29-1 and TRBJ2-7, and TRBD1 matches 10 of the central bases. This receptor has the CDR3 CSVGGDRGGYEQYF. Here is the DNA: TGCAGCGTTGGTGGGGACAGGGGAGGCTACGAGCAGTACTTC.